This T cell receptor beta chain derives from a study of response to subunit inactivated influenza vaccine. This clonotype was picked up a small number of times. TCRdb re-called the RT-PCR reads through MiXCR, storing one row per CDR3 protein. The table has around 790,000 distinct CDR3 sequences, 20% to 25% seen once. CDR3 length: 14 amino acids. V was cut by 5 bases and J by 5 bases, with 10 bases left in between. Germline V gene data show CDR1 as SGHTA and CDR2 as FQGTGA. Here the sequenced sample was PBMCs from blood, taken roughly 5 days after vaccination. This chain connects TRBV7-3 to TRBJ1-6, with D unresolved. This TCR derives from a man between 45 and 60 years old who received an inactivated influenza vaccine. The CDR3 here is CASSPGINNSPLHF. The CDR3 DNA follows: TGTGCCAGCAGCCCCGGGATAAATAATTCACCCCTCCACTTT. The full variable domain, rest sourced from reference TRBV7-3 and TRBJ1-6, is GAGVSQTPSNKVTEKGKYVELRCDPISGHTALYWYRQSLGQGPEFLIYFQGTGAADDSGLPNDRFFAVRPEGSVSTLKIQRTERGDSAVYLCASSPGINNSPLHFGNGTRLTVT.